A selection of T cell receptor beta chains follows, all from one sample in a study of blood T cell repertoires in COVID-19. Libraries were prepared by immunoSEQ multiplex PCR; TCRdb keeps only in-frame clonotypes and omits some of them. The table records about 70,000 clones, roughly 89% of them present only once. Sample: peripheral blood. These receptors were obtained from a man aged 45-60 years with active COVID-19. The CDR3 runs from the conserved cysteine through the conserved F or W. Rows give clone size only sometimes, using once, few, many, or a class for an expanded clone.

>TRBV18|TRBJ2-5|NA
CASSPSPLRKQETQYF
>TRBV28|TRBJ1-5|few
CASSSLTGSNQPQHF
>TRBV7-2|TRBJ2-1|NA
CASSSPLGQGRYNEQFF
>TRBV11-2|TRBJ1-6|NA
CASTTRSSYNSPLHF
>TRBV19|TRBJ1-5|NA
CASSIVRSQPQHF
>TRBV7-9|TRBJ2-1|few
CASTDRNRNEQFF
>TRBV6-1|TRBJ2-2|NA
CASSGWTEANTGELFF
>TRBV19|TRBJ1-2|NA
CASRDRFGYTF
>TRBV5-1|TRBJ2-5|NA
CASSQGTSGGHLETQYF
>TRBV6-5|TRBJ2-3|NA
CASRWRGGELDTQYF
>TRBV6-5|TRBJ1-3|NA
CASSLGTGDGNTIYF
>TRBV5-1|TRBJ1-5|NA
CASPWGGISNQPQHF
>TRBV3-1/TRBV3-2|TRBJ2-1|NA
CASSQRGGDRGYNEQFF
>TRBV9|TRBJ2-1|NA
CASSASGTVSGEQFF
>TRBV12-3/TRBV12-4|TRBJ1-2|NA
CASSPGHRYTF
>TRBV6-5|TRBJ2-7|NA
CATRWGGSYEQYF
>TRBV13|TRBJ2-5|NA
CASSLRETQYF
>TRBV18|TRBJ2-1|NA
CASSIQGYPYNEQFF
>TRBV18|TRBJ2-1|NA
CASSPPTSGGFNEQFF
>TRBV5-1|TRBJ2-3|NA
CASSLLSSTDTQYF
>TRBV27|TRBJ2-2|NA
CASSSGGAGTGELFF
>TRBV6-5|TRBJ2-1|NA
CASSYGEHQFF
>TRBV13|TRBJ2-5|NA
CASSEGQGKIWTQYF
>TRBV5-1|TRBJ1-1|NA
CASSSLFDTEAFF
>TRBV18|TRBJ2-1|NA
CASSPGQGSSYNEQFF
>TRBV5-4|TRBJ1-1|NA
CASSWGQGEAFF
>TRBV4-1|TRBJ1-5|few
CASSQDVGGGNQPQHF
>TRBV19|TRBJ1-2|NA
CASSIGGANYGYTF
>TRBV4-3|TRBJ2-1|once
CASSLRSIDNEQFF
>TRBV4-3|TRBJ2-1|NA
CASSHLPRAGDEQFF
>TRBV6-4|TRBJ1-5|few
CASSDSGDPNQPQHF
>TRBV3-1/TRBV3-2|TRBJ1-5|few
CASSQSGLGQPQHF
>TRBV11-2|TRBJ2-6|NA
CAGSRGSGANVLTF
>TRBV11-1|TRBJ2-1|NA
CASSWRASGGANEQFF
>TRBV29-1|TRBJ1-2|NA
CSVGEDSQYGYTF
>TRBV4-3|TRBJ2-7|NA
CASSQDRRGGVYEQYF
>TRBV25-1|TRBJ2-5|NA
CASSDQGWETQYF
>TRBV30|TRBJ2-1|once
CAWSGLAGSLYNEQFF
>TRBV30|TRBJ2-7|NA
CAWSPRQGEQYF
>TRBV5-1|TRBJ1-5|NA
CASSPQGYSNQPQHF
>TRBV4-1|TRBJ2-1|NA
CASSQQLAGAAGNEQFF
>TRBV9|TRBJ1-5|few
CASSVAQNQPQHF
>TRBV7-2|TRBJ1-2|NA
CASSNSQGNYGYTF
>TRBV15|TRBJ2-7|NA
CATSRGLTGGLEQYF
>TRBV7-2|TRBJ1-5|NA
CASSPMRGGQPQHF
>TRBV18|TRBJ2-5|NA
CASSPSLGTQYF
>TRBV6-8|TRBJ2-7|NA
CASSYEQGGSRGGEQYF
>TRBV4-1|TRBJ2-3|NA
CASSQLNNRVLADTQYF
>TRBV4-1|TRBJ1-2|NA
CASSLSGTGGRYGYTF
>TRBV5-1|TRBJ1-6|NA
CASSLLGTEVNSPLHF
>TRBV2|TRBJ2-3|once
CASRRDTDTQYF
>TRBV15|TRBJ2-1|NA
CATSGGTGGFWNEQFF